This T cell receptor (beta chain) was profiled in a study of CD8 T cells in Susac syndrome. Diagnostic criteria defined recently for definite or probable disease were met by the Susac syndrome patients. The germline V gene has CDR1 GTSNPN and CDR2 SVGIG (reference sequence). V was trimmed by 4 bases and J by 4 bases, leaving 13 bases between them. This CDR3 region has 13 residues. RNA totalling roughly 0.45 to 1 ug underwent reverse transcription with random hexamers. Amplification of TCR beta CDR3 used immunoSEQ multiplex PCR across 54 Vbeta and 13 Jbeta. Each CDR3 protein gets one entry after TCRdb re-called the immunoSEQ multiplex PCR reads with MiXCR. The sample holds more than 85,000 distinct CDR3 sequences, 85% to 95% seen once.

The chain links TRBV30 to TRBJ1-1, with D perhaps matching TRBD1 (5 bases). The TCR originated in a human donor with Susac syndrome. Sequenced material: CD4+ T cells from PBMCs. CDR3 amino acids: CAWNGAMGTEAFF. The CDR3 coding sequence is TGTGCCTGGAATGGGGCAATGGGCACTGAAGCTTTCTTT.